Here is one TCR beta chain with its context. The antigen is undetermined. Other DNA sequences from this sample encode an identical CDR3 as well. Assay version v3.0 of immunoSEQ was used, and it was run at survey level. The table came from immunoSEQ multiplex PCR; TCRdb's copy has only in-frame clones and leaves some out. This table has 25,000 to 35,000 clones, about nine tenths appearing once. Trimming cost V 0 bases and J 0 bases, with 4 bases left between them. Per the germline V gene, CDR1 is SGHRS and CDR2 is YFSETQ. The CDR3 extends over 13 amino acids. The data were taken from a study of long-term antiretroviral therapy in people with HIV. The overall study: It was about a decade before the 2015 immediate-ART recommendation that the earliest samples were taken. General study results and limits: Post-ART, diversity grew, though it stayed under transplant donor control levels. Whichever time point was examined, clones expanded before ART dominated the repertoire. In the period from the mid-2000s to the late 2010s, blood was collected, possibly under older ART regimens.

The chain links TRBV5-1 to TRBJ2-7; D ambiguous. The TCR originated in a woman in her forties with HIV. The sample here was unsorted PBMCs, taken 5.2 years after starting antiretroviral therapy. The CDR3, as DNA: TGCGCCAGCAGCTTGGCCCCCTCCTACGAGCAGTACTTC. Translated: CASSLAPSYEQYF.